This T cell receptor beta chain was retrieved from a study of T cell responses to AZD1222 COVID-19 vaccine. General study findings and limits: AZD1222 recipients seropositive at baseline numbered only 6 or 7. Unmutated variant regions reportedly attract nearly half of all spike-specific TCRs. Without day 14 samples, only post-peak T cell repertoires were studied.

With regard to this clone: Its target is unknown.

Here immunoSEQ multiplex PCR was the method, and the copy in TCRdb shows in-frame clones only, minus some. The data hold about 100,000 clones, with around nine tenths observed a single time. This CDR3 is built from 16 residues. V lost 1 base to trimming and J lost 7 bases; unmatched junction nucleotides: 7. Per germline, CDR1 MGHRA and CDR2 YSYEKL. The V gene is TRBV4-1, the J gene TRBJ2-1; the match to TRBD2 covers 10 bases. The receptor was isolated from an adult in good health. Specimen: peripheral blood, collected on day 0 of AZD1222 vaccination. The CDR3 coding sequence is TGCGCCAGCAGCCAAGTCGCGAGCGGGGGGGCAAATGAGCAGTTCTTC. This gives the protein CASSQVASGGANEQFF.